The rows below give T cell receptor beta chains drawn from one sample of a study of cytomegalovirus exposure and HLA in healthy donors. Libraries were prepared by immunoSEQ multiplex PCR; TCRdb keeps only in-frame clonotypes and omits some of them. The sample has fewer than 250,000 clones; more than 70% are singletons. The sample was PBMCs. These receptors originate from a man younger than 45 in good health and CMV-seropositive. The CDR3 runs from the conserved cysteine through the conserved F or W. The D gene is left open where the match is weak. Only some rows state a clone size, as once, few, many or a class for expanded clones.

-,TRBV5-8,TRBD2,TRBJ2-1,CASSLGLAVFSYNEQFF,TGTGCCAGCAGCTTGGGGCTAGCGGTCTTCTCCTACAATGAGCAGTTCTTC
-,TRBV27,-,TRBJ2-7,CASKQTAFSSYEQYF,TGTGCCAGCAAACAAACAGCCTTTAGCTCCTACGAGCAGTACTTC
-,TRBV7-2,-,TRBJ1-2,CASSRGLYGYTF,TGTGCCAGCAGCCGGGGATTGTATGGCTACACCTTC
-,TRBV28,TRBD2,TRBJ2-7,CASSRWVAGDNEQYF,TGTGCCAGCAGTCGTTGGGTAGCGGGAGATAACGAGCAGTACTTC
-,TRBV10-3,-,TRBJ1-5,CAIRPGPTRTGPNQPQHF,TGTGCCATCAGACCAGGTCCTACACGAACAGGGCCCAATCAGCCCCAGCATTTT
once,TRBV29-1,-,TRBJ1-1,CSVESGASTEAFF,TGCAGCGTTGAGTCTGGGGCCAGCACTGAAGCTTTCTTT
once,TRBV7-9,-,TRBJ1-3,CASTTGPGNTIYF,TGTGCCAGCACCACAGGACCTGGAAACACCATATATTTT
-,TRBV5-1,TRBD2,TRBJ2-1,CASSLGSGQENEQFF,TGCGCCAGCAGCTTGGGTAGCGGGCAAGAGAATGAGCAGTTCTTC
-,TRBV7-2,TRBD2,TRBJ2-2,CASSRLTSGDRHGELFF,TGTGCCAGCAGCCGCCTGACTAGCGGGGATCGCCACGGGGAGCTGTTTTTT
-,TRBV29-1,TRBD2,TRBJ2-7,CSAGTSGSYEQYF,TGCAGCGCCGGGACTAGCGGCTCCTACGAGCAGTACTTC
once,TRBV11-2,-,TRBJ2-7,CASSLGGLPYEQYF,TGTGCCAGCAGCTTAGGAGGGCTACCCTACGAGCAGTACTTC
-,TRBV23-1,TRBD2,TRBJ2-1,CASSQGTAGATYNEQFF,TGCGCCAGCAGTCAAGGTACGGCGGGAGCTACCTACAATGAGCAGTTCTTC
-,TRBV6-5,TRBD1,TRBJ2-1,CASRDRVIHEQFF,TGTGCCAGCAGGGACAGGGTAATACATGAGCAGTTCTTC
-,TRBV15,TRBD2,TRBJ2-5,CATSGSGTSGETQYF,TGTGCCACCAGCGGATCCGGGACTAGCGGAGAGACCCAGTACTTC
-,TRBV29-1,-,TRBJ2-5,CSAQEPFSEQYF,TGCAGCGCACAGGAGCCGTTCTCGGAGCAGTACTTC
-,TRBV10-3,TRBD1,TRBJ2-3,CAISESTDREIFTDTQYF,TGTGCCATCAGTGAGTCGACGGACAGGGAAATCTTCACAGATACGCAGTATTTT
-,TRBV5-4,-,TRBJ2-7,CASSPDRLGEQYF,TGTGCCAGCAGCCCTGACAGATTGGGAGAGCAGTACTTC
few,TRBV5-4,-,TRBJ2-5,CASSLGAGRQETQYF,TGTGCCAGCAGCTTGGGGGCAGGGCGCCAAGAGACCCAGTACTTC
-,TRBV19,-,TRBJ2-6,CASSVTGISGANVLTF,TGTGCCAGTAGTGTGACAGGTATCTCTGGGGCCAACGTCCTGACTTTC
few,TRBV6-6,TRBD1,TRBJ1-2,CASSVQGRYGYTF,TGTGCCAGCAGTGTACAGGGGCGATATGGCTACACCTTC
-,TRBV7-6,TRBD1,TRBJ1-4,CASSLGQGLNEKLFF,TGTGCCAGCAGCTTAGGACAGGGCTTAAATGAAAAACTGTTTTTT
few,TRBV7-2,TRBD2,TRBJ2-3,CASSTRLAGGSDTQYF,TGTGCCAGCAGCACCAGACTAGCGGGGGGGTCAGATACGCAGTATTTT
-,TRBV5-6,-,TRBJ2-1,CASSLETGTGWYNEQFF,TGTGCCAGCAGCTTGGAGACCGGGACTGGATGGTACAATGAGCAGTTCTTC
-,TRBV7-2,TRBD1,TRBJ1-3,CASSLIRTGGSGNTIYF,TGTGCCAGCAGCTTAATCCGGACAGGGGGCTCTGGAAACACCATATATTTT
-,TRBV4-3,-,TRBJ2-3,CASSHSRQGVRGTQYF,TGCGCCAGCAGCCACAGTAGACAGGGTGTGCGGGGTACGCAGTATTTT
-,TRBV6-5,-,TRBJ2-7,CASSRQSYEQYF,TGTGCCAGCAGCCGCCAGTCGTACGAGCAGTACTTC
-,TRBV18,-,TRBJ2-5,CASSPLGLLGETQYF,TGTGCCAGCTCACCACTGGGCCTATTGGGAGAGACCCAGTACTTC
once,TRBV28,-,TRBJ2-7,CASTARQPQFYEQYF,TGTGCCAGCACGGCGAGACAGCCGCAGTTCTACGAGCAGTACTTC
-,TRBV28,TRBD1,TRBJ2-7,CASSNRTGGSYEQYF,TGTGCCAGCAGTAACCGGACAGGGGGCTCCTACGAGCAGTACTTC
-,TRBV7-2,TRBD1,TRBJ2-4,CASSWTGTGIGGIQYF,TGTGCCAGCAGCTGGACCGGGACAGGGATTGGAGGCATTCAGTACTTC
-,TRBV9,-,TRBJ1-2,CASSVGPGEGYTF,TGTGCCAGCAGCGTTGGGCCAGGGGAAGGCTACACCTTC
-,TRBV5-4,TRBD1,TRBJ1-2,CASSQGQTSGYTF,TGTGCCAGCAGCCAGGGACAGACCAGTGGCTACACCTTC
few,TRBV4-1,-,TRBJ2-1,CASSQETSNNEQFF,TGCGCCAGCAGCCAAGAGACTAGTAACAATGAGCAGTTCTTC
-,TRBV4-3,-,TRBJ2-3,CASSQGFSGGTDTQYF,TGCGCCAGCAGCCAAGGGTTCTCGGGGGGCACAGATACGCAGTATTTT
once,TRBV2,TRBD2,TRBJ2-3,CASNLAGVSADTQYF,TGTGCCAGCAATCTAGCGGGAGTTTCGGCAGATACGCAGTATTTT
-,TRBV29-1,-,TRBJ1-1,CSACPQNTEAFF,TGCAGCGCATGCCCCCAGAATACTGAAGCTTTCTTT
-,TRBV29-1,-,TRBJ1-1,CSVEFNRQVNTEAFF,TGCAGCGTTGAATTCAATCGACAGGTTAACACTGAAGCTTTCTTT
-,TRBV7-9,TRBD1,TRBJ1-2,CASSLGTGGISYGYTF,TGTGCCAGCAGCTTGGGGACAGGGGGGATTAGCTATGGCTACACCTTC
-,TRBV7-8,TRBD2,TRBJ2-3,CASSVGWASGRDTQYF,TGTGCCAGCAGCGTAGGCTGGGCTAGCGGGAGAGATACGCAGTATTTT
few,TRBV7-9,TRBD2,TRBJ2-5,CAIGARTSGRAGTETQYF,TGTGCCATCGGGGCCCGCACTAGCGGGAGGGCCGGTACGGAGACCCAGTACTTC
-,TRBV6-5,-,TRBJ2-7,CASYSGTSQYEQYF,TGTGCCAGTTACTCCGGGACTTCCCAGTACGAGCAGTACTTC
-,TRBV5-6,-,TRBJ1-5,CASSASGLDGQPQHF,TGTGCCAGCAGCGCTTCAGGGCTTGACGGTCAGCCCCAGCATTTT
-,TRBV28,TRBD2,TRBJ2-7,CASRLGLAAAYEQYF,TGTGCCAGCAGATTAGGACTAGCGGCAGCCTACGAGCAGTACTTC
-,TRBV4-2,-,TRBJ2-7,CASSQETTRRPYEQYF,TGTGCCAGCAGCCAAGAGACTACTAGACGCCCCTACGAGCAGTACTTC
-,TRBV9,-,TRBJ1-3,CASSSSYGGTGNTIYF,TGTGCCAGCAGCTCCTCGTACGGGGGTACTGGAAACACCATATATTTT
-,TRBV5-1,-,TRBJ1-2,CASSAGDGGYGYTF,TGCGCCAGCAGCGCTGGGGACGGAGGGTATGGCTACACCTTC
-,TRBV2,TRBD2,TRBJ2-3,CASRKRGGLSDTQYF,TGTGCCAGCAGAAAGCGGGGGGGTCTCTCAGATACGCAGTATTTT
few,TRBV5-5,-,TRBJ1-1,CASSWTSNTEAFF,TGTGCCAGCAGCTGGACATCGAACACTGAAGCTTTCTTT
-,TRBV4-2,TRBD1,TRBJ2-2,CASSSRQGRIAGELFF,TGTGCCAGCAGCTCCCGACAGGGTAGAATAGCCGGGGAGCTGTTTTTT
-,TRBV6-1,-,TRBJ1-3,CASISGTGGNTIYF,TGTGCCAGCATTTCGGGTACGGGGGGAAACACCATATATTTT
-,TRBV10-3,-,TRBJ1-5,CAISASNQPQHF,TGTGCCATCAGTGCGAGCAATCAGCCCCAGCATTTT
-,TRBV6-5,-,TRBJ1-1,CASNSPGTWNTEAFF,TGTGCCAGCAATTCCCCCGGGACATGGAACACTGAAGCTTTCTTT